This T cell receptor (beta chain) was sequenced for a study of shared clonotypes between healthy human individuals. About the study: Each donor contributed plates that comprised three CD4 naive, three CD4 memory, two CD8 naive and one CD8 memory.

Replicate PCRs for sorted subsets used around 200 ng DNA; this equaled 33,000 or so T cell genomes. Sequencing used immunoSEQ multiplex PCR; TCRdb keeps in-frame clones, though not all of them. The data contain over 850,000 clones, about 80% of them singletons. Study-level points and caveats: The genetic and exposure-history diversity represented was limited by few donors.

Note on this clone: Its specificity is unknown. Other nucleotide sequences from this sample produce the same CDR3.

Looked up from germline, CDR1 is SGHRS and CDR2 is YFSETQ. The CDR3 is made up of 12 amino acids. Trimming left V 2 bases short and J 4 bases short, with 6 bases between. J is TRBJ2-5 and V is TRBV5-1, with unresolved D. The sequenced sample consisted of memory CD4+ T cells from PBMCs. Subset: CD45RA-negative fraction. This receptor was taken from a young man in good health. Some clones in this sample may be carry-over from other donors' samples. The CDR3 DNA is TGCGCCAGCAGCTTAGTCGCAGAGACCCAGTACTTC. Its translation is CASSLVAETQYF.